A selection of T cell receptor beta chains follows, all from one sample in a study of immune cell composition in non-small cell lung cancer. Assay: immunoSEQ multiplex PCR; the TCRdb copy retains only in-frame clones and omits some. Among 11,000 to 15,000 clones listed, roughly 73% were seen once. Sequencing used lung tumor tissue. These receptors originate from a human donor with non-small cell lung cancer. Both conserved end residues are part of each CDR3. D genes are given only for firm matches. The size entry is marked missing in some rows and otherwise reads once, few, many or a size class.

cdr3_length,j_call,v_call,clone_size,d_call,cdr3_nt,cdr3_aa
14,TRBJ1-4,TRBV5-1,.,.,TGCGCCAGCAGCTTGGACGCGGTCGGCGAAAAACTGTTTTTT,CASSLDAVGEKLFF
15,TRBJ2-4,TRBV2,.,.,TGTGCCAGCAGCGAAATCAGGGGAAATGGAAACATTCAGTACTTC,CASSEIRGNGNIQYF
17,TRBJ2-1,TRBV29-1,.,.,TGCAGCGTTGAAGATCGCCCCTCTAGTCAACGGGGAGGTGAGCAGTTCTTC,CSVEDRPSSQRGGEQFF
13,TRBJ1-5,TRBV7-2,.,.,TGTGCCAGCAGCTTACAGGGCAATCAGCCCCAGCATTTT,CASSLQGNQPQHF
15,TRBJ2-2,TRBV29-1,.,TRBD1,TGCAGCCCACAGAAACCGGGACAGGGGACCGGGGAGCTGTTTTTT,CSPQKPGQGTGELFF
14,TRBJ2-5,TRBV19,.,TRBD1,TGTGCCAGTCGTCCAGGGGGTGCGGTGGAGACCCAGTACTTC,CASRPGGAVETQYF
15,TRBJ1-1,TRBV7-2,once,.,TGTGCCAGCAGCTTCGCAGGGATTCGGGCCACTGAAGCTTTCTTT,CASSFAGIRATEAFF
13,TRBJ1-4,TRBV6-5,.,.,TGTGCCAGCAGTTACTCGACGGGTGAAAAACTGTTTTTT,CASSYSTGEKLFF
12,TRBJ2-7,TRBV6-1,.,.,TGTGCCAGCGGGTTCTCGGGCTACGAGCAGTACTTC,CASGFSGYEQYF
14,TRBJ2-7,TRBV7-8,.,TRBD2,TGTGCCAGCAGCTCCTACGGGGGGGCCTACGAGCAGTACTTC,CASSSYGGAYEQYF
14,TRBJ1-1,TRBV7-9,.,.,TGTGCCAGCAGGGGATCGGGGGGCGGCACTGAAGCTTTCTTT,CASRGSGGGTEAFF
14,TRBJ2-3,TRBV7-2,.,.,TGTGCCAGCAGCTTAGACCCCGCGACAGATACGCAGTATTTT,CASSLDPATDTQYF
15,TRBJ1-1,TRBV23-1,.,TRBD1,TGCGCCAGCAGTCACCCCCTCCAGGGGGACACTGAAGCTTTCTTT,CASSHPLQGDTEAFF
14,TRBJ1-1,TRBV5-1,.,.,TGCGCCAGCAGCTTGTCTCTCGGGTATACTGAAGCTTTCTTT,CASSLSLGYTEAFF
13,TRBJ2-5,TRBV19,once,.,TGTGCCAGTAGTATGACTAGAAGGGAGACCCAGTACTTC,CASSMTRRETQYF
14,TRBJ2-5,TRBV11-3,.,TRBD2,TGTGCCAGCAGCTTGACTAGCGGGGGGGTGACCCAGTACTTC,CASSLTSGGVTQYF
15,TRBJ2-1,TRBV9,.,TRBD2,TGTGCCAGCAGCCAGGGACTAGATTTCTACAATGAGCAGTTCTTC,CASSQGLDFYNEQFF
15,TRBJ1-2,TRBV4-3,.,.,TGCGCCAGCAGCCAAAAGGGGCGAGGCGACTATGGCTACACCTTC,CASSQKGRGDYGYTF
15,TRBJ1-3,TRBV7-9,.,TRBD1,TGTGCCAGCAGGTTGGACAGGGGCGTGGGTAACACCATATATTTT,CASRLDRGVGNTIYF
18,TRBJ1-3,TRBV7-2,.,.,TGTGCCAGCAGCTTAGCCCAGCGGGACGGGGGCTCTGGAAACACCATATATTTT,CASSLAQRDGGSGNTIYF
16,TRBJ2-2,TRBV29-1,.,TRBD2,TGCAGCGCCTCCCCGACTAGCGGGGGCCCTCCGGGGGAGCTGTTTTTT,CSASPTSGGPPGELFF
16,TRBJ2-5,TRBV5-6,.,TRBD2,TGTGCCAGCAGCTCGAGAGGGACTAGCGGGTTGGAGACCCAGTACTTC,CASSSRGTSGLETQYF
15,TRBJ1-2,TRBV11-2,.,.,TGTGCCAGCAGCTTAGAGTTGGAGCCAAGAACCGGCTACACCTTC,CASSLELEPRTGYTF
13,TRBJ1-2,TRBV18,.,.,TGTGCCAGCTCACAAGGGAGGGATGGTGGCTACACCTTC,CASSQGRDGGYTF
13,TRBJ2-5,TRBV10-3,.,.,TGTGCCATCAGCCAAGAGAATGGTGCGACCCAGTACTTC,CAISQENGATQYF
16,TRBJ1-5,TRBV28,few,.,TGTGCCAGCAGTTTATGGGAGGGTATAGGTCATCAGCCCCAGCATTTT,CASSLWEGIGHQPQHF
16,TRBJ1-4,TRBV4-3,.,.,TGCGCCAGCAGCCAAGATTTGGGCGCTGATAATGAAAAACTGTTTTTT,CASSQDLGADNEKLFF
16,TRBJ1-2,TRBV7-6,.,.,TGTGCCAGCAGCCCACTCGCCGCAGGGGATGCGTATGGCTACACCTTC,CASSPLAAGDAYGYTF
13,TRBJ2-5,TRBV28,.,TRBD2,TGTGCCAGCAGTCCCGGGGGGGCGAGAACCCAGTACTTC,CASSPGGARTQYF
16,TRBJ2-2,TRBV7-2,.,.,TGTGCCAGCAGCTTAGCGTTGCAGGGGAACACCGGGGAGCTGTTTTTT,CASSLALQGNTGELFF
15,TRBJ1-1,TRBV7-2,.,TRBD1,TGTGCCAGCAGCTTAGTTGATAGGCAGGGGGCTGAAGCTTTCTTT,CASSLVDRQGAEAFF
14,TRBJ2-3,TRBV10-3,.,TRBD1,TGTGCCATCAGTGATAGGGGGCTGGGAGATACGCAGTATTTT,CAISDRGLGDTQYF
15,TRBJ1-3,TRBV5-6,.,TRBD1,TGTGCCAGCAGCGCCGACAGGGTAGGAGGAAACACCATATATTTT,CASSADRVGGNTIYF
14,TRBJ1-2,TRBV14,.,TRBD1,TGTGCCAGCAGCCTTAACAGGGGGACGGGGGGCTACACCTTC,CASSLNRGTGGYTF
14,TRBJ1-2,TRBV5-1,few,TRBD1,TGCGCCAGCAGCTTAGACAGGGGTAACTATGGCTACACCTTC,CASSLDRGNYGYTF
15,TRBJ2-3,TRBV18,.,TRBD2,TGTGCCAGCTCACTTAGCGGGGTTTACACAGATACGCAGTATTTT,CASSLSGVYTDTQYF
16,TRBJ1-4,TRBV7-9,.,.,TGTGCCAGCAGCTTAGGTTCAGGGCGGCGGAATGAAAAACTGTTTTTT,CASSLGSGRRNEKLFF
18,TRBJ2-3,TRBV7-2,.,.,TGTGCCAGCAGCCCTAGAGGGGGGGGCGGGAGCCGCACAGATACGCAGTATTTT,CASSPRGGGGSRTDTQYF
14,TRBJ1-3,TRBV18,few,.,TGTGCCAGCCTGTCGGACAGACCTGGAAACACCATATATTTT,CASLSDRPGNTIYF
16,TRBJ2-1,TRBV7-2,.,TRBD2,TGTGCCAGCAGCTTAGTCGGGCGGGGGGGCCTCTATGAGCAGTTCTTC,CASSLVGRGGLYEQFF
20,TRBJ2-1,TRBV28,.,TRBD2,TGTGCCAGCAGTTTACGTCTCAGGCTAGCGGGAGGTCAAAGGAGCAATGAGCAGTTCTTC,CASSLRLRLAGGQRSNEQFF
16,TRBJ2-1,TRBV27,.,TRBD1,TGTGCCAGCACCCCACTGGGACAGGTGGAGAACAATGAGCAGTTCTTC,CASTPLGQVENNEQFF
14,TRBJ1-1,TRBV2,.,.,TGTGCCAGCAGTGTCACCAGGGCGGTCGCTGAAGCTTTCTTT,CASSVTRAVAEAFF
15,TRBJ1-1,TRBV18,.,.,TGTGCCAGCTCACCCGACGGAAACAGGAACACTGAAGCTTTCTTT,CASSPDGNRNTEAFF
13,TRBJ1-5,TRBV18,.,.,TGTGCCAGCTCGGGACACCCAAATCAGCCCCAGCATTTT,CASSGHPNQPQHF
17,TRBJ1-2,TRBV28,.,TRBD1,TGTGCCAGCAGTTTAGGCGGGTCAGGGGGTAGGAGGTATGGCTACACCTTC,CASSLGGSGGRRYGYTF
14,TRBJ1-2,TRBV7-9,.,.,TGTGCCAGCAGCTTAAACTCCGGACAGTATGGCTACACCTTC,CASSLNSGQYGYTF
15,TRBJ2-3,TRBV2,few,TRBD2,TGTGCCAGCAGTTCGACTAGCGGGAGAACAGATACGCAGTATTTT,CASSSTSGRTDTQYF
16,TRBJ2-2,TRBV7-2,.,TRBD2,TGTGCCAGCAGCTCTCCAGCGGGAGGTTGGACCGGGGAGCTGTTTTTT,CASSSPAGGWTGELFF
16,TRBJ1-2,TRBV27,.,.,TGTGCCAGCAGTTATCTTAGGGGTAGGGCGGCGGATGGCTACACCTTC,CASSYLRGRAADGYTF
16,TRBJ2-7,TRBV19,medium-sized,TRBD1,TGTGCCAGTAGTATGGCCCCGGGACAGGGTACCTACGAGCAGTACTTC,CASSMAPGQGTYEQYF
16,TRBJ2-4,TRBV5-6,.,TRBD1,TGTGCCAGCAGCTATGGGACAGACCTAGCCAAAAACATTCAGTACTTC,CASSYGTDLAKNIQYF